The present T cell receptor (beta chain) was sequenced within a study of technical replicates of blood from a handful of donors (dated by TCRdb to between 2016 and 2019). The CDR3 measures 14 amino acids from cysteine to phenylalanine. The retained sequence is limited to the CDR3, 42 bases, with the frame set at the first base. V gives up 2 bases and J gives up 3 bases, and the segment between their germline ends measures 10 bases. CDR1 SGDLS and CDR2 YYNGEE are derived from the germline V gene. The library was produced with the immunoSEQ multiplex PCR assay. Entries here come from immuneACCESS through TCRdb and include only in-frame sequences with V and J called. Some clones fail to appear in such tables; in the studies checked, an unresolved V gene covers under half of the shortfall, and the cause of the remainder is unknown. Counted in this sample were 74,000 or so clones; 95% to 98% of them appeared once. Clones ranked in the top ten supply approximately 0.32% of the sample.

Turning to this clone: Its cognate antigen has yet to be identified. No quality values exist for individual bases; no much larger clone is one base distant.

The rearrangement joined TRBV9 to TRBJ2-3; the best D guess is TRBD2, with 6 bases matching. Sequencing was performed on T cells isolated from PBMCs. The TCR was taken from a human donor in good health. CDR3 reads: CASSVSGGTDTQYF. The DNA reads as follows: TGTGCCAGCAGCGTTAGTGGGGGGACAGATACGCAGTATTTT.